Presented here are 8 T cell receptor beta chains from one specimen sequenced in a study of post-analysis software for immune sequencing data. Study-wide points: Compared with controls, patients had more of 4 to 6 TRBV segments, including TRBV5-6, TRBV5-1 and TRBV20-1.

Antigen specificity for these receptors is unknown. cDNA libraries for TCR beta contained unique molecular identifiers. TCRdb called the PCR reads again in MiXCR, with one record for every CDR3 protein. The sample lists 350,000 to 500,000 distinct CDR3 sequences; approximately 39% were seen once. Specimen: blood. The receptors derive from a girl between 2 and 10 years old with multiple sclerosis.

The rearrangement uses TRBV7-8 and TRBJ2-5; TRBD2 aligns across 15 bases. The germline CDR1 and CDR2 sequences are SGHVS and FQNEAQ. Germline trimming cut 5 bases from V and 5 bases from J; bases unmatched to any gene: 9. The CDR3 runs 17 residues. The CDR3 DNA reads TGTGCCAGCAGCCAAGGGACTAGCGGGAGGCCGATGGAGACCCAGTACTTC. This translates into CASSQGTSGRPMETQYF.

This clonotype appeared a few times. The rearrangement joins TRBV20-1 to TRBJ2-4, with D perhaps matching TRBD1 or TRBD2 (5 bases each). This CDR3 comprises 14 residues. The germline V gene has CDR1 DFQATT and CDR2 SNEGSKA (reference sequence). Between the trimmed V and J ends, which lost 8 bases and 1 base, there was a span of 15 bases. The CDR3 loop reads CSPTGTMAKNIQYF. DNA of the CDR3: TGCAGTCCGACCGGGACCATGGCCAAAAACATTCAGTACTTC.

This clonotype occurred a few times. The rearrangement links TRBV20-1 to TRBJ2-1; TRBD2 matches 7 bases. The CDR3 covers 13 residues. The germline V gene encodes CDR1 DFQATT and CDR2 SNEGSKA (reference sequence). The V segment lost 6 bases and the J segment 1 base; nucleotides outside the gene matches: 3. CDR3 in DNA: TGCAGTGCCTGGGAGGGGTCCTACAATGAGCAGTTCTTC. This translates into CSAWEGSYNEQFF.

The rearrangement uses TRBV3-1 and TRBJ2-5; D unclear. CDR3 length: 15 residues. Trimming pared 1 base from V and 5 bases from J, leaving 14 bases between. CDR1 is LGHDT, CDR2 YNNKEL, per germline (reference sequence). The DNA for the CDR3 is TGTGCCAGCAGCCAAGGTGAAGCTAGATGGGAGACCCAGTACTTC. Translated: CASSQGEARWETQYF.

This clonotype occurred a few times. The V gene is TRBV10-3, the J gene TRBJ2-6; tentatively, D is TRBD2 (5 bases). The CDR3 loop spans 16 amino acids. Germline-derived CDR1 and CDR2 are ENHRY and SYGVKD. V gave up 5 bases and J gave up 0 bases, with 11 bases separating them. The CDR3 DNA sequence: TGTGCCATCAGTTCCGAGGACTCCTCTGGGGCCAACGTCCTGACTTTC. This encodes CAISSEDSSGANVLTF.

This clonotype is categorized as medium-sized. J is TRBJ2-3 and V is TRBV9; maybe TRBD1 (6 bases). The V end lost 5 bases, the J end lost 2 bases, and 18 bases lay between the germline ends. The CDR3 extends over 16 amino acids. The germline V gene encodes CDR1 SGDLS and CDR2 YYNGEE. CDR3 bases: TGTGCCAGCAGTCCAGAGGGTTCAGGGGACACAGATACGCAGTATTTT. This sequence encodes CASSPEGSGDTDTQYF. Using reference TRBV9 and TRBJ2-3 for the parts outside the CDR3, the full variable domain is DSGVTQTPKHLITATGQRVTLRCSPRSGDLSVYWYQQSLDQGLQFLIQYYNGEERAKGNILERFSAQQFPDLHSELNLSSLELGDSALYFCASSPEGSGDTDTQYFGPGTRLTVL.

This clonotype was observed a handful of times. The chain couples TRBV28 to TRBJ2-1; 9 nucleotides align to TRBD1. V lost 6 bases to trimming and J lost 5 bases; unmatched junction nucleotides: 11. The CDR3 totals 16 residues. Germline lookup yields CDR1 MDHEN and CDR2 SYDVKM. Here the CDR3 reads CASRTHTGGPNNEQFF. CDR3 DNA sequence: TGTGCCAGCAGGACTCACACAGGGGGCCCTAACAATGAGCAGTTCTTC.

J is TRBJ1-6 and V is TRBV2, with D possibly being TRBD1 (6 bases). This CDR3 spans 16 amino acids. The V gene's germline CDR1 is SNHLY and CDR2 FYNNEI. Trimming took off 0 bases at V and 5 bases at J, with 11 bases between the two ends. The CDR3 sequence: CASSEAGGLNNSPLHF. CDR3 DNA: TGTGCCAGCAGTGAAGCGGGGGGGCTGAATAATTCACCCCTCCACTTT.